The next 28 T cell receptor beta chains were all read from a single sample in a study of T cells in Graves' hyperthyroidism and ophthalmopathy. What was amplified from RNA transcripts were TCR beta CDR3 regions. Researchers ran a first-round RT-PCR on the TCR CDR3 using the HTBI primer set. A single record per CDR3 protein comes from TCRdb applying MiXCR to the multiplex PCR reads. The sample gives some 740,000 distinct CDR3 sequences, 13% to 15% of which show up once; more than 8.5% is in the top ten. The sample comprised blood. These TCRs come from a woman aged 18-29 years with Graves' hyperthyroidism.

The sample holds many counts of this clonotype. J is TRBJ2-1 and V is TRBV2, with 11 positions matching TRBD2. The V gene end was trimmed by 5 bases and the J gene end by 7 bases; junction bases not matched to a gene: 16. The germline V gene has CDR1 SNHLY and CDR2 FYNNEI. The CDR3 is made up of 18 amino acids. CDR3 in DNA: TGTGCCAGCAGTCCGACTCCAACTAGCGGGAGCGGAGTGAATGAGCAGTTCTTC. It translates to CASSPTPTSGSGVNEQFF. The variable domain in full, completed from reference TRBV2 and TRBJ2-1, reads EPEVTQTPSHQVTQMGQEVILRCVPISNHLYFYWYRQILGQKVEFLVSFYNNEISEKSEIFDDQFSVERPDGSNFTLKIRSTKLEDSAMYFCASSPTPTSGSGVNEQFFGPGTRLTVL.

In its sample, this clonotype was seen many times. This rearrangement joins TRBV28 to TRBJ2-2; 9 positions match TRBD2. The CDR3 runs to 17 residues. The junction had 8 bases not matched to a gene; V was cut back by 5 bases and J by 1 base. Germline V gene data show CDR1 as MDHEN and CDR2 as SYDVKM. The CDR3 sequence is CASSQVAGGRNTGELFF. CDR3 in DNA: TGTGCCAGCAGTCAGGTGGCGGGAGGGCGGAACACCGGGGAGCTGTTTTTT.

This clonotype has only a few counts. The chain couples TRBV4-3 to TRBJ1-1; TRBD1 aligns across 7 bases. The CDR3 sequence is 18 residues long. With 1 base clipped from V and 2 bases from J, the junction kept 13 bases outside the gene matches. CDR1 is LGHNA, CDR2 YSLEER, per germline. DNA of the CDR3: TGCGCCAGCAGCCAAGCCCCCTTGCTACAGGGGCGAAACACTGAAGCTTTCTTT. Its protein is CASSQAPLLQGRNTEAFF.

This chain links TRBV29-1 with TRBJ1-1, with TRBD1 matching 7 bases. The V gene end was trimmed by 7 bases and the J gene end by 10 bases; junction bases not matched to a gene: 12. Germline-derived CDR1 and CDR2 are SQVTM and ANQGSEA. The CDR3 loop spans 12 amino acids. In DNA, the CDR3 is TGCAGCGGCCAGACAGGGTCTGTCGGAGCTTTCTTT. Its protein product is CSGQTGSVGAFF. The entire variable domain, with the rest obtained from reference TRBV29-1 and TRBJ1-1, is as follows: SAVISQKPSRDICQRGTSLTIQCQVDSQVTMMFWYRQQPGQSLTLIATANQGSEATYESGFVIDKFPISRPNLTFSTLTVSNMSPEDSSIYLCSGQTGSVGAFFGQGTRLTVV.

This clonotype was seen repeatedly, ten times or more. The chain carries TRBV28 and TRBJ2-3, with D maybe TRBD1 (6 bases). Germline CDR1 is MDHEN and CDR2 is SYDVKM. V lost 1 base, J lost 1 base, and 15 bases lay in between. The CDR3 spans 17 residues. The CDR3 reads CASSLYPGTNRTDTQYF. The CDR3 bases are TGTGCCAGCAGTTTATATCCCGGGACAAATCGCACAGATACGCAGTATTTT.

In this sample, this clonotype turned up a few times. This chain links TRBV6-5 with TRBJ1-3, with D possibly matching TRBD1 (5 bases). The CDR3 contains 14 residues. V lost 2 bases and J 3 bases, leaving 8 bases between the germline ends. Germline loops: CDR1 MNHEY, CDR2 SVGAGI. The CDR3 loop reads CASSYARDGNTIYF. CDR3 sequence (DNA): TGTGCCAGCAGTTACGCCAGGGATGGAAACACCATATATTTT.

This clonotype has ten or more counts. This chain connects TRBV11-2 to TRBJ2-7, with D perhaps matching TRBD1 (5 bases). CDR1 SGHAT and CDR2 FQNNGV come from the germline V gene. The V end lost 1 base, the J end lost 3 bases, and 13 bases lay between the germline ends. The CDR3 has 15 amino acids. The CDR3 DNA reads TGTGCCAGCAGCTTAGTAGGCGTTAGGGGCTACGAGCAGTACTTC. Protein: CASSLVGVRGYEQYF.

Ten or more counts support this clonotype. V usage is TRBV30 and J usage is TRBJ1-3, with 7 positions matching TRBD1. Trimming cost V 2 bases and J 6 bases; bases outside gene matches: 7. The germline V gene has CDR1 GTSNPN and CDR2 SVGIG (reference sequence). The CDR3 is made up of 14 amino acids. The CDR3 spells CAWSTWTGKNTIYF. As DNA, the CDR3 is TGTGCCTGGAGTACTTGGACAGGCAAAAACACCATATATTTT.

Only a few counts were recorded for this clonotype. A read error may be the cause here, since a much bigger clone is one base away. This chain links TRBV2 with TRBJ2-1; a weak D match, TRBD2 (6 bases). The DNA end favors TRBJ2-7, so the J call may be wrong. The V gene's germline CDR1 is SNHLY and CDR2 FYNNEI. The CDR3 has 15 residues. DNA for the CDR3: TGTGCCAGCAGTGGGACTATCTCCTCCTACAATGAGCAGTACTTC. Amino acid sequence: CASSGTISSYNEQYF.

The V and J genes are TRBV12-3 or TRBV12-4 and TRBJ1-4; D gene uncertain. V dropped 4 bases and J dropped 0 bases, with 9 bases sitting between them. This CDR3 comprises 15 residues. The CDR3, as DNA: TGTGCCAGCAGTTCATTAGCAGCAACTAATGAAAAACTGTTTTTT. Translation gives CASSSLAATNEKLFF.

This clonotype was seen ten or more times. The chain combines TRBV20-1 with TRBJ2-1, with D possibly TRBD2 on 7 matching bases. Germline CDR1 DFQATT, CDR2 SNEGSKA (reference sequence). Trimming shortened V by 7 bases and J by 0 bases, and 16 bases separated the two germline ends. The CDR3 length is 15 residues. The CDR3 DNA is TGCAGTGTTCGAACGGGGGGCTTCTCCTACAATGAGCAGTTCTTC. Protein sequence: CSVRTGGFSYNEQFF.

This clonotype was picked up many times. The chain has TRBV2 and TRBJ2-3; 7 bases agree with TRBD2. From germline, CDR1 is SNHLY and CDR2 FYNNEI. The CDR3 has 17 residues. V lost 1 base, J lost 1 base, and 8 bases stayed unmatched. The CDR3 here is CASSEGRTGGGTDTQYF. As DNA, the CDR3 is TGTGCCAGCAGTGAAGGAAGAACGGGAGGTGGCACAGATACGCAGTATTTT.

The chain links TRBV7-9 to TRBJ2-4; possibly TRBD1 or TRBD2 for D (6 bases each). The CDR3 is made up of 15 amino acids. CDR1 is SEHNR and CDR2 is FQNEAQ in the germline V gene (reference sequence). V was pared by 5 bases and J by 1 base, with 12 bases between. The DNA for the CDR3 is TGTGCCAGCAGCCAAGGGGGGAGCGCCAAAAACATTCAGTACTTC. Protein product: CASSQGGSAKNIQYF.

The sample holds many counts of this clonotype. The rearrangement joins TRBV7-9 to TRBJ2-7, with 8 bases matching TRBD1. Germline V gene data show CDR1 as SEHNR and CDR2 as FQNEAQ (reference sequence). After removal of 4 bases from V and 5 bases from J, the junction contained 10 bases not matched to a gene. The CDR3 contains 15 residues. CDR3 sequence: CASSSQGQANHEQYF. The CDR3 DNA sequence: TGTGCCAGCAGCTCCCAGGGACAGGCAAACCACGAGCAGTACTTC.

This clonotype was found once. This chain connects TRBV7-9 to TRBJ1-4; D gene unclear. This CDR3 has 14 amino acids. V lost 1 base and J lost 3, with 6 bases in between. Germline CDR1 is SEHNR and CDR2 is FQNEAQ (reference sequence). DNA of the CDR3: TGTGCCAGCAGCTTAGGAGTCCCTAATGAAAAACTGTTTTTT. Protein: CASSLGVPNEKLFF.

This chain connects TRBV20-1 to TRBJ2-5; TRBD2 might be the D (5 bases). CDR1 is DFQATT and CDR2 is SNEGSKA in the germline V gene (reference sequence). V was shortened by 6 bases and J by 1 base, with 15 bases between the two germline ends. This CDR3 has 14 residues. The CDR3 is CSANPRASQETQYF. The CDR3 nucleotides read TGCAGTGCCAACCCGAGGGCCAGCCAAGAGACCCAGTACTTC.

The CDR3 nucleotides are TGTGCCAGCATCGGTCGATGGGGACAGCCCCAGCATTTT. Translated: CASIGRWGQPQHF. The chain combines TRBV6-1 with TRBJ1-5; D uncertain. The germline V gene encodes CDR1 MNHNS and CDR2 SASEGT. With 7 bases removed from V and 7 bases from J, the gap between germline ends came to 14 bases. The CDR3 covers 13 residues.

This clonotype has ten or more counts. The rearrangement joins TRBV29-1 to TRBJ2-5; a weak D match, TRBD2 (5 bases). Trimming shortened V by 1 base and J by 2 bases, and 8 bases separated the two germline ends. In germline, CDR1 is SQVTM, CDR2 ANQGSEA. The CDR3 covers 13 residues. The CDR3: CSVEVASQETQYF. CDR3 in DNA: TGCAGCGTTGAAGTAGCGTCGCAAGAGACCCAGTACTTC.

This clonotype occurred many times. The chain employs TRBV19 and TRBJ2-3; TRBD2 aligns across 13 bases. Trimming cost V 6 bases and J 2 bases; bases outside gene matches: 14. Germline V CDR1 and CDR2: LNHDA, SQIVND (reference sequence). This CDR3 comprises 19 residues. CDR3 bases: TGTGCCAGTAGCTATACTCCGACTAGCGGGAGGTTCAACACAGATACGCAGTATTTT. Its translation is CASSYTPTSGRFNTDTQYF.

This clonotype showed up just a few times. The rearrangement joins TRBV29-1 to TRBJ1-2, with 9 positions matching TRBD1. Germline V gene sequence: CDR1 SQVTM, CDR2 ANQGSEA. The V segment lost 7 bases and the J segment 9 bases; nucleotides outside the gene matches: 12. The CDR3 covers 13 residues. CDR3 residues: CSGLIRDRDSYTF. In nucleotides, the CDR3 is TGCAGCGGGCTAATCCGGGACAGGGATAGCTACACCTTC.

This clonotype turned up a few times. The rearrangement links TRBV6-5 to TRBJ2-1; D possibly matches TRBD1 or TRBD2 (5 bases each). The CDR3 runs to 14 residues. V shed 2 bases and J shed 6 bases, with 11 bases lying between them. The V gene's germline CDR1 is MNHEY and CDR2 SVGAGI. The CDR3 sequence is CASSYTGRRNEQFF. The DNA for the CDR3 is TGTGCCAGCAGTTACACGGGACGCCGCAATGAGCAGTTCTTC.

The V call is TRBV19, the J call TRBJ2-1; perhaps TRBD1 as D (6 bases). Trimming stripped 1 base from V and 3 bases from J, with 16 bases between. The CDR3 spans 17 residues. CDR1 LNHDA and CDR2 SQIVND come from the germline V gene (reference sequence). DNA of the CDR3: TGTGCCAGTAGTATAGGGGGGCTAGCTTCGATCTACAATGAGCAGTTCTTC. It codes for CASSIGGLASIYNEQFF.

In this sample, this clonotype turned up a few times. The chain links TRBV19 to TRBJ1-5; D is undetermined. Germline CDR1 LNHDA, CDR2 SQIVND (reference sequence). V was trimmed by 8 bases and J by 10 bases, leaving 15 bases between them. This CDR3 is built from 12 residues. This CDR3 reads CASSLGVIPQHF. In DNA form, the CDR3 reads TGTGCCAGTTCGCTTGGGGTCATCCCCCAGCATTTT. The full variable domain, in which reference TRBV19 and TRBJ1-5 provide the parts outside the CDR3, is DGGITQSPKYLFRKEGQNVTLSCEQNLNHDAMYWYRQDPGQGLRLIYYSQIVNDFQKGDIAEGYSVSREKKESFPLTVTSAQKNPTAFYLCASSLGVIPQHFGDGTRLSIL.

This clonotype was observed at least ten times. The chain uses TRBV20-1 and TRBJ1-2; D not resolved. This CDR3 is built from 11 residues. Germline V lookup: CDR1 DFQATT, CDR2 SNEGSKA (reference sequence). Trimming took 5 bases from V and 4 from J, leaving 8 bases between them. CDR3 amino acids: CSAGLAYGYTF. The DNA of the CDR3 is TGCAGTGCTGGCCTGGCCTATGGCTACACCTTC.

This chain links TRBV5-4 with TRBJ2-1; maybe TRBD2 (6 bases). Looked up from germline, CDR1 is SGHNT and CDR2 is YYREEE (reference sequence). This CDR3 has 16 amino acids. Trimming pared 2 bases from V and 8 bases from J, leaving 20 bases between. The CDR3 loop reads CASSLVPGVGRDEQFF. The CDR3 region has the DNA TGTGCCAGCAGCTTAGTCCCGGGGGTAGGTAGGGATGAGCAGTTCTTC.

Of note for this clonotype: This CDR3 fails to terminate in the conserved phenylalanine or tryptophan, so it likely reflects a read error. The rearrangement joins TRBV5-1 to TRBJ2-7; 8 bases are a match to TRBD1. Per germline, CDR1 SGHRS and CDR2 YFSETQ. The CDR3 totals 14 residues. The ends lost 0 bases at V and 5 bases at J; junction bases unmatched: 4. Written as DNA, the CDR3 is TGCGCCAGCAGCTTGGGACAGGGGTTCAACGAGCAGTACCTC. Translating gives CASSLGQGFNEQYL.

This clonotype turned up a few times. The CDR3 protein is CASFSGLHTGELFF. The CDR3 DNA reads TGTGCCAGCTTCTCCGGGCTACACACCGGGGAGCTGTTTTTT. This rearrangement joins TRBV7-9 to TRBJ2-2, with D unclear. The CDR3 loop spans 14 amino acids. V was clipped by 8 bases and J by 3 bases, with 13 bases between them. Germline V gene data show CDR1 as SEHNR and CDR2 as FQNEAQ (reference sequence). Combining the CDR3 with reference TRBV7-9 and TRBJ2-2 gives the whole variable domain DTGVSQNPRHKITKRGQNVTFRCDPISEHNRLYWYRQTLGQGPEFLTYFQNEAQLEKSRLLSDRFSAERPKGSFSTLEIQRTEQGDSAMYLCASFSGLHTGELFFGEGSRLTVL.

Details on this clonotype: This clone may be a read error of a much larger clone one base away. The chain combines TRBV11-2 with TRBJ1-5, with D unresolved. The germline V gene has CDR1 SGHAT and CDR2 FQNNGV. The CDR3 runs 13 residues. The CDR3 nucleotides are TGTCCCAGCAGCTTACGAGTCGATCAGCCCCAGCATTTT. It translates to CPSSLRVDQPQHF.